This T cell receptor beta chain was found in a study of PD-L1 blockade in urothelial cancer. Study details: From 2014, patients received atezolizumab, given as 1,200 mg intravenously every 3 weeks. Earlier, patients had received 0 to 3 chemotherapy regimens. A median blood sample held around 150,000 T cells and approximately 80,000 unique TCRs. Study observations and caveats: Sub-median blood TCR clonality before treatment predicted longer survival.

Germline V gene data show CDR1 as LNHDA and CDR2 as SQIVND (reference sequence). Deletions cut 5 bases from V and 5 bases from J, with 7 bases between. This CDR3 has 12 residues. Sample time point: pretreatment peripheral blood. The data were produced by immunoSEQ multiplex PCR, yet TCRdb's version contains in-frame clones alone and is incomplete. The table shows 130,000 or so clones, with about 81% occurring only once. Only one count was recorded for this clone. The antigen is not known. This TCR was recovered from a man aged 50 or older with urothelial cancer. The chain couples TRBV19 to TRBJ2-1; D not resolved. The sequencing here drew on PBMCs, taken around atezolizumab (anti-PD-L1) treatment. For the CDR3, the DNA is TGTGCCAGTAGTCCTCCTAACAATGAGCAGTTCTTC. Translating it yields CASSPPNNEQFF.